This T cell receptor beta chain emerged from a study of T cells expressing NK-cell markers. TCRdb processed the 5' RACE reads again and assigns one entry to each CDR3 protein, with no DNA. Across a few hundred thousand distinct CDR3 sequences, the top ten clones capture roughly 3.6% of the sample. CDR1 and CDR2 (germline): MNHEY, SMNVEV (reference sequence). The CDR3 has 17 amino acids. The J gene is TRBJ2-3, the V gene TRBV27; the TRBD2 assignment by TCRdb is unverifiable without DNA. This TCR was sampled from a man aged 18 to 29 in good health. Material: blood T cells: a sorted CD56 or NKG2C T cell subset, CD4+ or CD8+ T cells, or bulk PBMC T cells (not recorded which). The CDR3 sequence is CASSLLSWTSGTDTQYF.